The T cell receptor (beta chain) described here comes from a study of blood T cell repertoires in COVID-19. Study in general: COVID-19 samples, acute and convalescent, were from the United States, Italy and Spain. T cells, B-cell-depleted T cells, or PBMCs provided the cDNA or gDNA that served as material.

In the original workflow: The authors estimated nucleated cell counts from reference gene primer amplification. The repertoire was sequenced with immunoSEQ multiplex PCR; TCRdb's copy has only in-frame clones and lacks some. From that table come the V and J calls and clone size; the DNA was used to work out D and trimming. The table shows about 220,000 clones, with around 90% occurring only once. Participants reported their clinical history, and cohort assignment relied on those reports. V lost 0 bases and J lost 7; bases outside the gene matches: 5. The CDR3 runs 15 residues. Germline V gives CDR1 LGHDT, CDR2 YNNKEL (reference sequence).

The sequenced sample consisted of PBMCs or T cells enriched from blood (not recorded which). J is TRBJ1-2 and V is TRBV3-1 (or the pseudogene TRBV3-2); 10 bases align to TRBD1. The clonotype comes from a woman aged 25-40 years with acute COVID-19. CDR3 sequence reads: CASSQDGQGESGYTF. CDR3 nucleotides: TGTGCCAGCAGCCAAGATGGACAGGGGGAGTCTGGCTACACCTTC.